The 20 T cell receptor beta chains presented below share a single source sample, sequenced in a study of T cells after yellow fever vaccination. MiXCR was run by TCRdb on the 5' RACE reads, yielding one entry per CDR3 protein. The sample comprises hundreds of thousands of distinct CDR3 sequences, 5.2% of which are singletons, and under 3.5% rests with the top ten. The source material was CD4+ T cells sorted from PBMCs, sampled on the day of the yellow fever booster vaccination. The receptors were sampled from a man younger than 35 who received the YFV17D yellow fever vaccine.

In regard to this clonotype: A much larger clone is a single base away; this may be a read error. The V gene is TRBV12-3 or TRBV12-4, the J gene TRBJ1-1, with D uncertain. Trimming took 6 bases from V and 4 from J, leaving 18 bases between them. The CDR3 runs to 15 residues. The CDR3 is CASSQRWRAGTEAFF. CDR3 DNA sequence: TGTGCCAGCAGCCAAAGGTGGCGAGCGGGCACTGAAGCTTTCTTT.

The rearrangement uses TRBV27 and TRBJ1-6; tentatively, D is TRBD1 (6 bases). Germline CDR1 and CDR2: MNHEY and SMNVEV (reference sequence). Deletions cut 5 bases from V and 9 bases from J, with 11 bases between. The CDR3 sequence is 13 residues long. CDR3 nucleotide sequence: TGTGCCAGCAGTGGACAGATGGCTTCACCCCTCCACTTT. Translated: CASSGQMASPLHF.

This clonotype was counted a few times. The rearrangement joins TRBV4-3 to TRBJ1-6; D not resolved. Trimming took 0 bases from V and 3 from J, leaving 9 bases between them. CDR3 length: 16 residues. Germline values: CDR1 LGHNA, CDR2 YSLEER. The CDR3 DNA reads TGCGCCAGCAGCCAAGATGGGCCGGGCTATAATTCACCCCTCCACTTT. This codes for CASSQDGPGYNSPLHF.

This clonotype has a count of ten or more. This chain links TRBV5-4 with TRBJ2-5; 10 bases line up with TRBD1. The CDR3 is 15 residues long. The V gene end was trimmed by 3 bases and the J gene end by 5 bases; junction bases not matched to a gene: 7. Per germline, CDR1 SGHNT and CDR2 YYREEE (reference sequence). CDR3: CASSSTGQGMETQYF. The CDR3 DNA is TGTGCCAGCAGCTCCACGGGACAGGGGATGGAGACCCAGTACTTC.

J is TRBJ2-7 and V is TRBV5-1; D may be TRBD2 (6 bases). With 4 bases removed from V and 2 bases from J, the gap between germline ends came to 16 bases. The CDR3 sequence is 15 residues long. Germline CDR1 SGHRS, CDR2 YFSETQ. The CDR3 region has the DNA TGCGCCAGCAGCCCAGTCGGCGGGGCAACCTACGAGCAGTACTTC. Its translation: CASSPVGGATYEQYF.

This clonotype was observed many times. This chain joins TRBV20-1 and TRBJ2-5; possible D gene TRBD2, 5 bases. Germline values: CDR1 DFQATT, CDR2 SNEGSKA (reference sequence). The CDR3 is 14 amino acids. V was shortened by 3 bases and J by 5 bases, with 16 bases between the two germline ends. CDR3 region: CSASPLAGLETQYF. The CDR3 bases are TGCAGTGCTAGCCCGCTAGCAGGTTTGGAGACCCAGTACTTC.

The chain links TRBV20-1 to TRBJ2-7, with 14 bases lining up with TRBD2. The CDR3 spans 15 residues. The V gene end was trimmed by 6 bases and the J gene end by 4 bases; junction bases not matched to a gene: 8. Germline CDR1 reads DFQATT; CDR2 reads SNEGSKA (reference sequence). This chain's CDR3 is CSAKAGTSGGYEQYV. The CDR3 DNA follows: TGCAGTGCGAAAGCCGGGACTAGCGGGGGATACGAGCAGTACGTC.

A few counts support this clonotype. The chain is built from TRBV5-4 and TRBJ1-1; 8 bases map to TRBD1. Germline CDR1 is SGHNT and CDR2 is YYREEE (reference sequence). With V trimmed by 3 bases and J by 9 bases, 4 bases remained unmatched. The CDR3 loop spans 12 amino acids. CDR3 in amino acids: CASSWGQAKAFF. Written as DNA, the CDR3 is TGTGCCAGCAGCTGGGGACAGGCGAAAGCTTTCTTT.

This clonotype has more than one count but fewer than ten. CDR3 residues: CASSFSSSYEQYV. The DNA for the CDR3 is TGTGCCAGCAGTTTTTCCAGCTCCTACGAGCAGTACGTC. This chain uses TRBV6-6 with TRBJ2-7; no firm D call. Trimming cost V 4 bases and J 0 bases, with 7 bases left between them. Germline CDR1 MNHNY, CDR2 SVGAGI (reference sequence). CDR3 size: 13 residues.

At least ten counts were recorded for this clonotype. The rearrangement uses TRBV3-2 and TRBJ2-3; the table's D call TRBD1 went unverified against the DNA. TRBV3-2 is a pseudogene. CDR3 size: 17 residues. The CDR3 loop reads CASSQEELQDYTDTQYF. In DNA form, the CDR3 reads TGTGCCAGCAGCCAAGAAGAATTACAGGACTACACAGATACGCAGTATTTT.

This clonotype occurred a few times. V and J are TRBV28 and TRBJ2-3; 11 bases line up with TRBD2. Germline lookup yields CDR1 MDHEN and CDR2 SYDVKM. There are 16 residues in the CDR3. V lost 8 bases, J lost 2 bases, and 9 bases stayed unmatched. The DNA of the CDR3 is TGTGCCAGCGGAAGTGCTAGCGGGGGGATCACAGATACGCAGTATTTT. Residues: CASGSASGGITDTQYF.

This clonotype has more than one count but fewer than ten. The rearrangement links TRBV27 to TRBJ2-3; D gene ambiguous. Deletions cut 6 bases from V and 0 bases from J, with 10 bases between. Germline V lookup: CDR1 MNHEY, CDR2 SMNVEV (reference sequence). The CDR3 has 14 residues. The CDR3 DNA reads TGTGCCAGCAGGCTAAGCGTAAGCACAGATACGCAGTATTTT. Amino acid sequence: CASRLSVSTDTQYF.

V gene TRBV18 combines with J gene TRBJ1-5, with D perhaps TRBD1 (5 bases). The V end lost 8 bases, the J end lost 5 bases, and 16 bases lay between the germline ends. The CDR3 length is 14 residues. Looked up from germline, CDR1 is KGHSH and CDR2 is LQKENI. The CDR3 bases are TGTGCCAGCGCCCGCTCAGGGCAGGATCAGCCCCAGCATTTT. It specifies CASARSGQDQPQHF.

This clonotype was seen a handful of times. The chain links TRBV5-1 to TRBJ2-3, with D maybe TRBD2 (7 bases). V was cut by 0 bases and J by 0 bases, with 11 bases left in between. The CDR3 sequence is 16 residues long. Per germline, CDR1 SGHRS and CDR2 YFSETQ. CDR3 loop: CASSLGGGASTDTQYF. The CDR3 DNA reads TGCGCCAGCAGCTTGGGCGGGGGCGCTAGCACAGATACGCAGTATTTT.

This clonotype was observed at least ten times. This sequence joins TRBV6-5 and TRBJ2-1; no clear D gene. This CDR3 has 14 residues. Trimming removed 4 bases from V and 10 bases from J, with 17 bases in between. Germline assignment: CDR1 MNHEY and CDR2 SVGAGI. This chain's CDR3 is CASSSPTPSGEQFF. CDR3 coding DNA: TGTGCCAGCAGTTCCCCGACCCCTTCTGGCGAGCAGTTCTTC.

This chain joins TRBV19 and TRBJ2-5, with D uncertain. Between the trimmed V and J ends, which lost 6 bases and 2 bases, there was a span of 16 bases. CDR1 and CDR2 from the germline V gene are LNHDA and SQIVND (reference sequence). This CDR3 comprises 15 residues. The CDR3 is CASRSSGNGQETQYF. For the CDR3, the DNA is TGTGCCAGTAGAAGTTCGGGCAACGGGCAAGAGACCCAGTACTTC.

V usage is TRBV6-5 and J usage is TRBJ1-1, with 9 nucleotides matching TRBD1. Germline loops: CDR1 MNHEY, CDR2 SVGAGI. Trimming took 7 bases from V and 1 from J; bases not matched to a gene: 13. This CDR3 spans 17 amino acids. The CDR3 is CASISGQGIRQNTEAFF. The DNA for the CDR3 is TGTGCCAGCATATCGGGACAGGGAATTCGGCAGAACACTGAAGCTTTCTTT.

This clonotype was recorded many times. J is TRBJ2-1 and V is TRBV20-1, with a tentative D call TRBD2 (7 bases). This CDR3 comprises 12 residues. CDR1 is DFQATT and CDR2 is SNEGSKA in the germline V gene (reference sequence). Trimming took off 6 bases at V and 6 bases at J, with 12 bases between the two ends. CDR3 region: CSAGGLANEQFF. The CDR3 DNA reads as TGCAGTGCCGGGGGGCTAGCCAATGAGCAGTTCTTC.

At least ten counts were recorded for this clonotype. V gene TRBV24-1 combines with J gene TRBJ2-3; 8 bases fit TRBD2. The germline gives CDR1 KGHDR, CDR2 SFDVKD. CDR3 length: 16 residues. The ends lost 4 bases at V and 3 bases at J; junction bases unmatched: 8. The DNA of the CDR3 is TGTGCCACCAGTGAGACCGGGACTAGAGGGACAGATACGCAGTATTTT. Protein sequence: CATSETGTRGTDTQYF.

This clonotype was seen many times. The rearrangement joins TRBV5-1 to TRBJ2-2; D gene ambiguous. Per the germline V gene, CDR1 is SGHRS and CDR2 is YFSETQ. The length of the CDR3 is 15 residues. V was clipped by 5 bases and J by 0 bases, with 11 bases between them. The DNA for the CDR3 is TGCGCCAGCAGTATGTACAGCGCGAACACCGGGGAGCTGTTTTTT. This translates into CASSMYSANTGELFF.